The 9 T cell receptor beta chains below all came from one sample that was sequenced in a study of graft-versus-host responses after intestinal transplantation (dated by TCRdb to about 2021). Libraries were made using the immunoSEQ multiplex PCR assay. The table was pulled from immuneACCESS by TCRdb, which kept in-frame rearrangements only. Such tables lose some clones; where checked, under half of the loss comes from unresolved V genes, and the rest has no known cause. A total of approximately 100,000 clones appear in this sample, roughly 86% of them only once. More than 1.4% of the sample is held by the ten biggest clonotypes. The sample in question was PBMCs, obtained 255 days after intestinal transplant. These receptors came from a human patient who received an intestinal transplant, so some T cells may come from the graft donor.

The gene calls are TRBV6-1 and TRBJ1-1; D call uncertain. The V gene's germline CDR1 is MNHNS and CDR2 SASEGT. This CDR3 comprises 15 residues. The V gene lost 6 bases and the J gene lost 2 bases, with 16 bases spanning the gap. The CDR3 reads CASRIDLWGNTEAFF. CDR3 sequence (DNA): TGTGCCAGCAGGATAGACCTGTGGGGTAACACTGAAGCTTTCTTT.

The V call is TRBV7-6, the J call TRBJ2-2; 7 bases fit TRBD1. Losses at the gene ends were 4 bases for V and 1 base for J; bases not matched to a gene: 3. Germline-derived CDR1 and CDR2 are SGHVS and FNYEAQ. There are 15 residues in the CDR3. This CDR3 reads CASSSQGVNTGELFF. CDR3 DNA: TGTGCCAGCAGCTCGCAGGGGGTGAACACCGGGGAGCTGTTTTTT.

The CDR3 DNA sequence: TGTGCCAGCAGTTACTCGAAGGGGCGCGAACAGGTGCGGGGAAACTATGGCTACACCTTC. Its translation is CASSYSKGREQVRGNYGYTF. The rearrangement joins TRBV6-7 to TRBJ1-2; D is perhaps TRBD1 (5 bases). TRBV6-7 is designated an ORF whose function remains uncertain. The CDR3 sequence is 20 residues long. V shed 0 bases and J shed 2 bases, with 25 bases lying between them.

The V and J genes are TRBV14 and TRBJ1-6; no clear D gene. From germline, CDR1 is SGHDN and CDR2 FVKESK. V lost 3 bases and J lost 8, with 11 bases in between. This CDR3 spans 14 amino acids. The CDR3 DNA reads TGTGCCAGCAGCCAGGCGCAGGTATATTCACCCCTCCACTTT. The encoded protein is CASSQAQVYSPLHF.

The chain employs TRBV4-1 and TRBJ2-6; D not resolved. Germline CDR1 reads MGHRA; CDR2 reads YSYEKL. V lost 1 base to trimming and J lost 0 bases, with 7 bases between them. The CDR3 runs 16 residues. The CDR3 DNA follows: TGCGCCAGCAGCCAAGGGTGGAGCTCTGGGGCCAACGTCCTGACTTTC. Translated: CASSQGWSSGANVLTF.

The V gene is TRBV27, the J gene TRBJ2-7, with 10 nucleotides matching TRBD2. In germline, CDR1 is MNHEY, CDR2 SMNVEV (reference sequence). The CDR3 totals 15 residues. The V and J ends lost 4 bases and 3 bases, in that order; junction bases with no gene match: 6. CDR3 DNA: TGTGCCAGCAGTTCCCTAGGACTAGCGGACTACGAGCAGTACTTC. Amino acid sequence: CASSSLGLADYEQYF.

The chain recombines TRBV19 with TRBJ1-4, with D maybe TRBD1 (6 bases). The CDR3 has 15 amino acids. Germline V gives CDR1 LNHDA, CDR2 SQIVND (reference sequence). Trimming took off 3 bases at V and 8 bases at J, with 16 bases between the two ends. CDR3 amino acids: CASSMTGGAREKLFF. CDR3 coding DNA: TGTGCCAGTAGTATGACGGGGGGCGCAAGGGAAAAACTGTTTTTT.

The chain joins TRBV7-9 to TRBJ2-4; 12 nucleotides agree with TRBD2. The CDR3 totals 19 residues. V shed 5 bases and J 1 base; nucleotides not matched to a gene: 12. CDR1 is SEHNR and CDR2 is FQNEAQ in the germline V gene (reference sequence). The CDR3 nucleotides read TGTGCCAGCAGCCCGCTTCTAGCGGGAGGGAGGGGGGCCAAAAACATTCAGTACTTC. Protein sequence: CASSPLLAGGRGAKNIQYF.

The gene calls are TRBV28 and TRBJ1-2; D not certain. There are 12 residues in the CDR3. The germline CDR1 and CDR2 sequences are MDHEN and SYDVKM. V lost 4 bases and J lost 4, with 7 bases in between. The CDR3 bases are TGTGCCAGCAGTTACCTGACCTATGGCTACACCTTC. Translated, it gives CASSYLTYGYTF.